Below, one T cell receptor (beta chain) is given with its context. This entry comes from a study of blood T cell repertoires in COVID-19. At the level of the study: Sample material is recorded as cDNA or gDNA derived from T cells, B-cell-depleted T cells, or PBMCs.

As originally analysed: Counts of nucleated cells, estimated from reference gene primer amplification, were obtained. TCRdb's copy holds only in-frame clones and misses some; the assay was immunoSEQ multiplex PCR. Clone size and the V and J calls come from that table; the DNA yielded D and trimming. Of some 200,000 clones listed, roughly four fifths are singletons. Cohorts were assigned according to the clinical history that participants reported. Two negative PCRs, clearance, or symptom resolution had been documented for recovered Cohort 3 donors. This CDR3 is built from 17 residues. In germline, CDR1 is SNHLY, CDR2 FYNNEI. Trimming shortened V by 4 bases and J by 6 bases, and 23 bases separated the two germline ends.

The chain combines TRBV2 with TRBJ2-3, with TRBD2 as a possible D gene (6 bases). This receptor was identified in a man aged 40-50 years who had recovered from COVID-19. Input material: PBMCs or T cells enriched from blood (not recorded which). The CDR3 DNA follows: TGTGCCAGCAGTGTAGGGATAGGGAGGATCCGGGGGGATACGCAGTATTTT. It encodes CASSVGIGRIRGDTQYF.